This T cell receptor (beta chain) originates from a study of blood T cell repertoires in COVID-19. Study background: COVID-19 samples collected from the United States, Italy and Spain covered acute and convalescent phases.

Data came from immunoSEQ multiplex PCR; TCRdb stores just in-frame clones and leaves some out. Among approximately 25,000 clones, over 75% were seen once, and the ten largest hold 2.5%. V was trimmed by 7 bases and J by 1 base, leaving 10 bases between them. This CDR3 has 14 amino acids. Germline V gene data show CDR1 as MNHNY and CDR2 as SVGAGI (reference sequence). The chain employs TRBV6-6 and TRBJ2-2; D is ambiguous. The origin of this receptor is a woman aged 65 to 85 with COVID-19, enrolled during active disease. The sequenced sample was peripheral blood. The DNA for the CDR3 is TGTGCCAGCACCCTCCGCGGGAACACCGGGGAGCTGTTTTTT. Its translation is CASTLRGNTGELFF.